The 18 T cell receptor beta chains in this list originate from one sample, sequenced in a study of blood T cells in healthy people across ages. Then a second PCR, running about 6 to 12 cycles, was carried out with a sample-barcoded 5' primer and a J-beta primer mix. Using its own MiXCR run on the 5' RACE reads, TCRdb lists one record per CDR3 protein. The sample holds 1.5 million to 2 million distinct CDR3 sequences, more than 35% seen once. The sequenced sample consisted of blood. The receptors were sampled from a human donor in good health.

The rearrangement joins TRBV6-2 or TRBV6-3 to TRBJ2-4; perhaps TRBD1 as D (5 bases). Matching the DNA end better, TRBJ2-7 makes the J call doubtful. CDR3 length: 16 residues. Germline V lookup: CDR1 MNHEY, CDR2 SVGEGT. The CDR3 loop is CASSFQTKAGAYEQYF. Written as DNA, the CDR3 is TGTGCCAGCAGTTTCCAAACAAAGGCTGGGGCGTACGAGCAGTACTTC.

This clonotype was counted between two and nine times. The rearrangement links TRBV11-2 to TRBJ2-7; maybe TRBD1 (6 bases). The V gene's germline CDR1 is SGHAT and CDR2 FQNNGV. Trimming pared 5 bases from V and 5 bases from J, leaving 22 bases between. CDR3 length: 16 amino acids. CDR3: CASSTRLQGWSNEQYF. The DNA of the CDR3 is TGTGCCAGCAGCACTAGATTACAGGGTTGGAGCAACGAGCAGTACTTC.

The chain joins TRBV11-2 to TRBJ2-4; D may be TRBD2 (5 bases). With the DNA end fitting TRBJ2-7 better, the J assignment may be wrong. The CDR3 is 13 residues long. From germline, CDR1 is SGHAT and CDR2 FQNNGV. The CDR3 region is CASTTYQRDEQYF. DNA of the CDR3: TGTGCCAGCACAACGTACCAGAGGGACGAGCAGTACTTC.

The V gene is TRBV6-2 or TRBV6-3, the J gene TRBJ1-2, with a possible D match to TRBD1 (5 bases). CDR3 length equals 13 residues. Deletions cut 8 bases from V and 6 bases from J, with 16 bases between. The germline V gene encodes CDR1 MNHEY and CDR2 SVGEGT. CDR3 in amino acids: CASSTMQGNGYTF. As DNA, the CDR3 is TGTGCCAGCTCTACTATGCAGGGAAATGGCTACACCTTC.

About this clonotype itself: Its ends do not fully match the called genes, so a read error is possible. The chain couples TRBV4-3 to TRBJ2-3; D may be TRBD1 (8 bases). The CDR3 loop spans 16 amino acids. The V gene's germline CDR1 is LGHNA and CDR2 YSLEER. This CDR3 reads CASSQVTGEGTNTRYF. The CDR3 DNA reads TGCGCCAGCAGCCAAGTGACAGGGGAGGGGACCAATACGCGGTATTTT.

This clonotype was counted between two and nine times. CDR3 DNA sequence: TGTGCCAGCAGCTTGAGGGGAGGCCCTAATCAGCCCCAGCATTTT. Amino acid sequence: CASSLRGGPNQPQHF. V usage is TRBV5-6 and J usage is TRBJ1-5, with D possibly TRBD1 on 5 matching bases. V shed 1 base and J shed 4 bases, with 12 bases lying between them. This CDR3 has 15 amino acids. The germline gives CDR1 SGHDT, CDR2 YYEEEE.

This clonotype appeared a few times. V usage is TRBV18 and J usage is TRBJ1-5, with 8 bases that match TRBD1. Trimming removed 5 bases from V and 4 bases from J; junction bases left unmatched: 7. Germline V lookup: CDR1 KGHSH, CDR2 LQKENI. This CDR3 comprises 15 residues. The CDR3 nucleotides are TGTGCCAGCTCAGTCACAGGGGGGAGAAATCAGCCCCAGCATTTT. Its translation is CASSVTGGRNQPQHF.

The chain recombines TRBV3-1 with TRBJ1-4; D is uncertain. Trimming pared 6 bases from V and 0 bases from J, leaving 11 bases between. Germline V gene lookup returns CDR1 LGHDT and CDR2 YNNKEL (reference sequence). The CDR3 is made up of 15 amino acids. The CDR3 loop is CASSSSSTTNEKLFF. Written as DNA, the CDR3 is TGTGCCAGCAGTTCCAGTTCGACAACTAATGAAAAACTGTTTTTT. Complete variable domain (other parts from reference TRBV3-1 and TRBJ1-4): DTAVSQTPKYLVTQMGNDKSIKCEQNLGHDTMYWYKQDSKKFLKIMFSYNNKELIINETVPNRFSPKSPDKAHLNLHINSLELGDSAVYFCASSSSSTTNEKLFFGSGTQLSVL.

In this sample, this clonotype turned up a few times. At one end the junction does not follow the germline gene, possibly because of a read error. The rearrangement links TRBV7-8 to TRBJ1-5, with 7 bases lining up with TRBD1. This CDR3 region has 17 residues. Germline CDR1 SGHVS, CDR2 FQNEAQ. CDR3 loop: CASSTTGKTGSNQPQHF. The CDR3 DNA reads TGTGCCAGCAGCACGACAGGGAAGACGGGGAGCAACCAGCCCCAGCATTTT.

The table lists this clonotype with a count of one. The CDR3 sequence is CASSLGRVRCDEQFF. The CDR3 coding sequence is TGCGCCAGCAGCTTGGGGCGGGTGAGGTGCGATGAGCAGTTCTTC. The V gene is TRBV5-1, the J gene TRBJ2-1, with D perhaps TRBD2 (5 bases). Trimming cost V 0 bases and J 8 bases, with 15 bases left between them. There are 15 residues in the CDR3. The germline CDR1 and CDR2 sequences are SGHRS and YFSETQ.

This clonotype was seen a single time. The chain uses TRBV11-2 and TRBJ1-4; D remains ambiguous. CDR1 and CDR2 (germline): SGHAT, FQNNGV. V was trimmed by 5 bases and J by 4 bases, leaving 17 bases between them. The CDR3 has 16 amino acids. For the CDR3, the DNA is TGTGCCAGCAGCCCTAGCTTGTCGACCCTTAATGAAAAACTGTTTTTT. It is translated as CASSPSLSTLNEKLFF.

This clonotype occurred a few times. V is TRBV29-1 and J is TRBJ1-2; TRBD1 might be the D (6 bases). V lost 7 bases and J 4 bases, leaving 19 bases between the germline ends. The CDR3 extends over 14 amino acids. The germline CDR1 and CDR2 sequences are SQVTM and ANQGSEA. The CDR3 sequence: CSAGTFDRSYGYTF. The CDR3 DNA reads TGCAGCGCCGGGACATTCGACCGGTCCTATGGCTACACCTTC.

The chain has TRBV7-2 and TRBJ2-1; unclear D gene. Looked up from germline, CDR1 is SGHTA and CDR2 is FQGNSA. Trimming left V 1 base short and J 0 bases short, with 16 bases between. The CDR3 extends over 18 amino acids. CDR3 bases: TGTGCCAGCAGCTTAGGAGAGTACGGTTGGAGCTCCTACAATGAGCAGTTCTTC. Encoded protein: CASSLGEYGWSSYNEQFF.

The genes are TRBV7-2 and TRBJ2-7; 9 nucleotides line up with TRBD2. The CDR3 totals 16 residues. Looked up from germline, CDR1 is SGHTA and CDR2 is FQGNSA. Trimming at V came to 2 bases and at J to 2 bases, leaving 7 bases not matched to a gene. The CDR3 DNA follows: TGTGCCAGCAGCTTACGTGGTAGCGGGAGACCCTACGAGCAGTACTTC. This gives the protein CASSLRGSGRPYEQYF.

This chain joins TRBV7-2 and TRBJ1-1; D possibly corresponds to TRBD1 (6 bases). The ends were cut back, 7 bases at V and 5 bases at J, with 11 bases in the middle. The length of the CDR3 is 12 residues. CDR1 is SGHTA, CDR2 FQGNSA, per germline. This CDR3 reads CASTTRGTEAFF. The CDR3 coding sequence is TGTGCCAGCACCACAAGGGGGACTGAAGCTTTCTTT. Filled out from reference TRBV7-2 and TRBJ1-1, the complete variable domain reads GAGVSQSPSNKVTEKGKDVELRCDPISGHTALYWYRQSLGQGLEFLIYFQGNSAPDKSGLPSDRFSAERTGGSVSTLTIQRTQQEDSAVYLCASTTRGTEAFFGQGTRLTVV.

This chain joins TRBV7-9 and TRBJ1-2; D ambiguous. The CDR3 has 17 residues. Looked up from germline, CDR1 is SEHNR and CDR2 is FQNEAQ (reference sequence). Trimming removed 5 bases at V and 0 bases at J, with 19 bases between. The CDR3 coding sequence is TGTGCCAGCAGCGTCGATGGGATGGAGCTCGCTAACTATGGCTACACCTTC. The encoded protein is CASSVDGMELANYGYTF.

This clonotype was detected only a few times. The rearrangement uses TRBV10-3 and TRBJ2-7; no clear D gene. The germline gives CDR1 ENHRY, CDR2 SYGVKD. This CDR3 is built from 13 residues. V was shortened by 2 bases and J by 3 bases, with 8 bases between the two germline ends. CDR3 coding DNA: TGTGCCATCAGTGAGAAGGCAGGCTACGAGCAGTACTTC. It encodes CAISEKAGYEQYF.

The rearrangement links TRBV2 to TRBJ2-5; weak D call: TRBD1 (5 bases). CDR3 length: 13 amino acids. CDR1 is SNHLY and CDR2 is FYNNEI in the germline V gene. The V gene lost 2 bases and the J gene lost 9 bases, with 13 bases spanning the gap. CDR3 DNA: TGTGCCAGCAGTGAATCCGACAGCTCAGCCCAGTACTTC. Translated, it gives CASSESDSSAQYF. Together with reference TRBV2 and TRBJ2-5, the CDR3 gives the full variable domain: EPEVTQTPSHQVTQMGQEVILRCVPISNHLYFYWYRQILGQKVEFLVSFYNNEISEKSEIFDDQFSVERPDGSNFTLKIRSTKLEDSAMYFCASSESDSSAQYFGPGTRLLVL.